Listed here is a single TCR beta chain. The antigen remains unidentified. TCRdb re-called the 5' RACE reads through MiXCR, storing one row per CDR3 protein. Seen here are 30,000 to 40,000 distinct CDR3 sequences, roughly 24% observed once, and the top ten hold about 3.7%. This CDR3 region has 16 residues. J was trimmed by 7 bases and V by 3 bases; bases with no gene match: 12. Study-wide results and limits: The TCR gene usage of tumor memory CD4+ T cells clustered together with blood and lymph node memory CD4+ cells and with lymph node naive CD4+ cells.

The J gene is TRBJ2-7, the V gene TRBV12-3 or TRBV12-4, with 10 bases fitting TRBD1. This sequence originates from a female donor with breast cancer. The sequenced material came from naive CD4+ T cells sorted from a lymph node. Subset described: naive CD4+ T cells, CD4+CD45RA+CD25-. The DNA for the CDR3 is TGTGCCAGCAGTTTTCGCCCACGACAGGGGGCAAGGGAGCAGTACTTC. The encoded protein is CASSFRPRQGAREQYF.